The clone carrying this TCR beta chain appeared a single time. The sample holds other DNA sequences that translate to the same CDR3. There are 15 residues in the CDR3. Germline V gives CDR1 LGHNA, CDR2 YNFKEQ. With 4 bases removed from V and 5 bases from J, the gap between germline ends came to 14 bases. The data derive from a study of cytomegalovirus exposure and HLA in healthy donors. Use of 60 Vbeta and 13 Jbeta primers characterized the PCR. Clones were sequenced by immunoSEQ multiplex PCR, and TCRdb holds only the in-frame ones, with some missing. The sample contains approximately 120,000 clones, approximately 78% of which appear only once.

The TCR originated in a man aged 35 to 55 in good health and CMV-seronegative. The chain employs TRBV4-2 and TRBJ2-2; D may be TRBD1 (6 bases). The sample taken for sequencing was PBMCs. CDR3 loop: CASSPGRQGTGELFF. Written as DNA, the CDR3 is TGTGCCAGCAGCCCGGGTCGTCAGGGGACCGGGGAGCTGTTTTTT.